These 25 T cell receptor beta chains were all obtained from the same sample, sequenced in a study of shared clonotypes between healthy human individuals. Profiled with immunoSEQ multiplex PCR; TCRdb holds only in-frame clones, not every one. The data show 1 million to 1.3 million clones, roughly 74% seen once. Sequenced sample: memory CD4+ T cells from PBMCs. Indicated subset: CD45RA-negative fraction. The receptors stem from a man between 18 and 35 years old in good health. Some clones in this sample may be carry-over from other donors' samples.

This clone was detected a few times. The chain links TRBV6-5 to TRBJ1-3; D is undetermined. Germline CDR1 reads MNHEY; CDR2 reads SVGAGI. V gave up 0 bases and J gave up 0 bases, with 6 bases separating them. The CDR3 spans 15 residues. This CDR3 is CASSYSKGSGNTIYF. The CDR3 coding sequence is TGTGCCAGCAGTTACTCGAAGGGCTCTGGAAACACCATATATTTT.

In DNA, the CDR3 is TGTGCCAGCAGTTACTTCGACAGCTACAATGAGCAGTTCTTC. Translation gives CASSYFDSYNEQFF. The V gene is TRBV6-5, the J gene TRBJ2-1, with a possible D match to TRBD1 (5 bases). CDR1 and CDR2 from the germline V gene are MNHEY and SVGAGI. The CDR3 spans 14 residues. Trimming removed 1 base from V and 3 bases from J, with 7 bases in between.

The chain is built from TRBV28 and TRBJ1-1, with TRBD1 as a possible D gene (6 bases). V was shortened by 1 base and J by 4 bases, with 28 bases between the two germline ends. The CDR3 runs 20 residues. CDR1 is MDHEN, CDR2 SYDVKM, per germline. DNA of the CDR3: TGTGCCAGCAGTTTATTTAGTTCGGCGGTCTCCACAGGGCGGTTCACTGAAGCTTTCTTT. As protein: CASSLFSSAVSTGRFTEAFF.

J is TRBJ2-7 and V is TRBV6-1, with 8 bases fitting TRBD2. CDR3 length equals 15 residues. With V trimmed by 5 bases and J by 2 bases, 8 bases remained unmatched. The germline V gene has CDR1 MNHNS and CDR2 SASEGT. In nucleotides, the CDR3 is TGTGCCAGCAGTCCCCAGGGACTAGGGCCCTACGAGCAGTACTTC. Its translation: CASSPQGLGPYEQYF.

V and J are TRBV28 and TRBJ1-5; perhaps TRBD1 as D (5 bases). The CDR3 sequence is 13 residues long. The V and J ends lost 6 bases and 6 bases respectively, with 12 bases between them. Germline V lookup: CDR1 MDHEN, CDR2 SYDVKM. For the CDR3, the DNA is TGTGCCAGCAGCCTCCTGAGGGGTCAGCCCCAGCATTTT. Residues: CASSLLRGQPQHF.

The chain links TRBV7-3 to TRBJ2-3; 10 positions match TRBD1. Per the germline V gene, CDR1 is SGHTA and CDR2 is FQGTGA. This CDR3 is built from 16 residues. V dropped 3 bases and J dropped 3; count of bases not matched to a gene: 6. The CDR3, as DNA: TGTGCCAGCAGCTTCGGGGACAGGGGTGTTACAGATACGCAGTATTTT. This encodes CASSFGDRGVTDTQYF.

The chain is built from TRBV5-1 and TRBJ2-2; the D gene is possibly TRBD1 (5 bases). CDR1 is SGHRS, CDR2 YFSETQ, per germline. The CDR3 loop spans 14 amino acids. V lost 4 bases and J 2 bases, leaving 9 bases between the germline ends. The CDR3 DNA is TGCGCCAGCAGCCAGGGTTTTAACACCGGGGAGCTGTTTTTT. It translates to CASSQGFNTGELFF.

The V and J genes are TRBV2 and TRBJ2-1; perhaps TRBD2 as D (5 bases). The germline V gene has CDR1 SNHLY and CDR2 FYNNEI. Trimming removed 7 bases from V and 6 bases from J, with 7 bases in between. This CDR3 contains 11 residues. The CDR3 nucleotides are TGTGCCAGCAAGAGGGTCAATGAGCAGTTCTTC. As protein: CASKRVNEQFF.

The chain recombines TRBV28 with TRBJ1-6; possibly TRBD1 for D (5 bases). From germline, CDR1 is MDHEN and CDR2 SYDVKM. Trimming removed 5 bases from V and 8 bases from J, with 22 bases in between. The CDR3 spans 17 residues. This CDR3 reads CASSPRTFSSAHSPLHF. CDR3 nucleotides: TGTGCCAGCAGTCCACGGACATTCAGTTCGGCCCATTCACCCCTCCACTTT.

The chain links TRBV15 to TRBJ2-1; either TRBD1 or TRBD2 may supply D (5 bases each). Germline assignment: CDR1 LNHNV and CDR2 YYDKDF (reference sequence). V was pared by 1 base and J by 9 bases, with 19 bases between. This CDR3 is built from 16 residues. CDR3 in amino acids: CATSRVRPIRGVEQFF. CDR3 DNA sequence: TGTGCCACCAGCAGAGTTCGGCCGATTCGAGGGGTTGAGCAGTTCTTC.

V usage is TRBV7-6 and J usage is TRBJ2-1; D perhaps matches TRBD2 (7 bases). Deletions cut 5 bases from V and 15 bases from J, with 20 bases between. This CDR3 comprises 13 residues. In germline, CDR1 is SGHVS, CDR2 FNYEAQ. This chain's CDR3 is CASSPSPARGAFF. The CDR3 nucleotides read TGTGCCAGCAGCCCCTCCCCCGCCCGGGGGGCGTTCTTC.

The chain couples TRBV6-5 to TRBJ2-2; D gene ambiguous. CDR1 and CDR2 from the germline V gene are MNHEY and SVGAGI. The V end was cut by 8 bases, the J end by 5 bases, with 18 bases between. This CDR3 comprises 15 residues. The CDR3 sequence is CASRPLGLGTGELFF. In DNA form, the CDR3 reads TGTGCCAGCCGACCATTGGGTCTGGGGACCGGGGAGCTGTTTTTT.

The genes are TRBV11-1 and TRBJ2-3, with no clear D. This CDR3 is 15 amino acids long. CDR1 SGHAT and CDR2 FQDESV come from the germline V gene (reference sequence). The germline V and J ends were trimmed by 1 base and 0 bases, with 8 bases remaining between them. The DNA for the CDR3 is TGTGCCAGCAGCTTAGTTGGGCAAAGCACAGATACGCAGTATTTT. Its translation: CASSLVGQSTDTQYF. The variable domain in full, with the rest retrieved from reference TRBV11-1 and TRBJ2-3, is EAEVAQSPRYKITEKSQAVAFWCDPISGHATLYWYRQILGQGPELLVQFQDESVVDDSQLPKDRFSAERLKGVDSTLKIQPAELGDSAMYLCASSLVGQSTDTQYFGPGTRLTVL.

The gene calls are TRBV12-5 and TRBJ2-2, with 9 bases aligning to TRBD1. After removal of 5 bases from V and 7 bases from J, the junction contained 5 bases not matched to a gene. CDR1 and CDR2 (germline): LGHNT, FRNRAP. The CDR3 covers 14 residues. The CDR3 DNA follows: TGTGCTAGTGGTCCGGGGACAGGGAACGGGGAGCTGTTTTTT. It translates to CASGPGTGNGELFF.

The chain joins TRBV5-1 to TRBJ2-2, with D perhaps TRBD1 (6 bases). The CDR3 is made up of 17 amino acids. Trimming stripped 7 bases from V and 2 bases from J, with 21 bases between. Germline-derived CDR1 and CDR2 are SGHRS and YFSETQ. The CDR3 nucleotides read TGCGCCAGCGACTGGAGTGGGGGCCTCGGAAACACCGGGGAGCTGTTTTTT. This gives the protein CASDWSGGLGNTGELFF.

Many counts were recorded for this clone. This sequence joins TRBV11-3 and TRBJ2-2, with D possibly being TRBD1 or TRBD2 (5 bases each). CDR1 SGHNT and CDR2 YENEEA come from the germline V gene. The CDR3 extends over 15 amino acids. V dropped 4 bases and J dropped 3 bases, with 12 bases sitting between them. CDR3 DNA sequence: TGTGCCAGCAGCTCGGGACGGTCAGACACCGGGGAGCTGTTTTTT. This codes for CASSSGRSDTGELFF.

This rearrangement joins TRBV10-3 to TRBJ1-4; 11 bases are shared with TRBD1. This CDR3 comprises 14 residues. J was trimmed by 6 bases and V by 8 bases; bases with no gene match: 5. In germline, CDR1 is ENHRY, CDR2 SYGVKD. The CDR3: CAIRPGQGDEKLFF. In DNA, the CDR3 is TGTGCCATCCGGCCGGGACAGGGGGATGAAAAACTGTTTTTT.

This clone appeared a few times. V is TRBV27 and J is TRBJ1-1; tentatively, D is TRBD1 (5 bases). Germline V gene data show CDR1 as MNHEY and CDR2 as SMNVEV (reference sequence). V lost 5 bases, J lost 0 bases, and 19 bases lay in between. This CDR3 is 17 amino acids long. In nucleotides, the CDR3 is TGTGCCAGCAGTAGTACACCCCGACAGCTAATGAACACTGAAGCTTTCTTT. As protein: CASSSTPRQLMNTEAFF.

The chain links TRBV10-3 to TRBJ2-7; 9 bases are a match to TRBD2. The CDR3 sequence is 15 residues long. Germline assignment: CDR1 ENHRY and CDR2 SYGVKD. V dropped 3 bases and J dropped 1; count of bases not matched to a gene: 4. CDR3 sequence: CAISEGTSISYEQYF. DNA of the CDR3: TGTGCCATCAGTGAAGGGACTAGCATTTCCTACGAGCAGTACTTC.

The rearrangement joins TRBV5-4 to TRBJ1-5; no definite D call. V gave up 3 bases and J gave up 2 bases, with 12 bases separating them. Germline lookup yields CDR1 SGHNT and CDR2 YYREEE (reference sequence). The length of the CDR3 is 15 residues. The CDR3 sequence is CASSSGIGGNQPQHF. The DNA of the CDR3 is TGTGCCAGCAGCTCCGGGATCGGAGGCAATCAGCCCCAGCATTTT.

This clone was seen only once. V gene TRBV4-1 combines with J gene TRBJ2-7; 7 bases are a match to TRBD1. Germline trimming cut 0 bases from V and 2 bases from J; bases unmatched to any gene: 4. The CDR3 has 15 residues. CDR1 MGHRA and CDR2 YSYEKL come from the germline V gene. CDR3 coding DNA: TGCGCCAGCAGCCAAGACGGCCAGGGGGCCTACGAGCAGTACTTC. This encodes CASSQDGQGAYEQYF.

This clone was seen a few times. The CDR3 region has the DNA TGTGCCAGTAGTAACTTGCCTGGGATTAGACCGACCAATGAGCAGTTCTTC. Encoded protein: CASSNLPGIRPTNEQFF. The chain recombines TRBV19 with TRBJ2-1; D is ambiguous. The V gene lost 4 bases and the J gene lost 6 bases, with 22 bases spanning the gap. The CDR3 totals 17 residues. Germline-derived CDR1 and CDR2 are LNHDA and SQIVND (reference sequence).

The chain uses TRBV10-3 and TRBJ1-5; D ambiguous. The CDR3 totals 14 residues. V was pared by 1 base and J by 7 bases, with 11 bases between. Germline assignment: CDR1 ENHRY and CDR2 SYGVKD. CDR3 region: CAISEYTGEQPQHF. CDR3 DNA: TGTGCCATCAGTGAGTATACCGGCGAGCAGCCCCAGCATTTT.

The rearrangement joins TRBV6-6 to TRBJ2-3; 10 nucleotides agree with TRBD2. V gave up 6 bases and J gave up 3 bases; unmatched junction bases: 6. The CDR3 is made up of 15 amino acids. In germline, CDR1 is MNHNY, CDR2 SVGAGI (reference sequence). The CDR3 region is CASSPGLALTDTQYF. CDR3 bases: TGTGCCAGCAGCCCGGGACTAGCGTTGACAGATACGCAGTATTTT.

The chain is built from TRBV2 and TRBJ1-2, with a weak D call TRBD1 (5 bases). V lost 7 bases to trimming and J lost 2 bases, with 11 bases between them. The CDR3 sequence is 13 residues long. From germline, CDR1 is SNHLY and CDR2 FYNNEI. CDR3 in amino acids: CASILTENYGYTF. DNA for the CDR3: TGTGCCAGCATTTTGACAGAAAACTATGGCTACACCTTC.